This T cell receptor (beta chain) is drawn from a study of OX40 agonist ivuxolimab in advanced cancers. Data came from immunoSEQ multiplex PCR; TCRdb stores just in-frame clones and leaves some out. The repertoire holds around 99,000 clones, with roughly 90% as singletons. With 3 bases removed from V and 8 bases from J, the gap between germline ends came to 8 bases. Looked up from germline, CDR1 is WSHSY and CDR2 is SAAADI. CDR3 length: 12 amino acids. This chain links TRBV10-2 with TRBJ1-5; tentatively, D is TRBD1 (5 bases). Specimen: CD4+ or CD8+ T cells sorted from blood, collected in a trial of the OX40 agonist ivuxolimab. The clonotype comes from an adult with an advanced solid tumor such as melanoma, head and neck, liver or kidney cancer. In DNA, the CDR3 is TGCGCCAGCAGTGATGGGGGGGAGCCCCAGCATTTT. It translates to CASSDGGEPQHF.